This T cell receptor beta chain was identified during a study of blood T cell repertoires in COVID-19. TCRdb's table, derived via immunoSEQ multiplex PCR, lists solely in-frame clones and lacks some. The sample yields around 82,000 clones, approximately 91% seen once. Trimming removed 4 bases from V and 7 bases from J; junction bases left unmatched: 5. The CDR3 loop spans 14 amino acids. Germline CDR1 SGHRS, CDR2 YFSETQ. The origin of this receptor is a man between 70 and 80 years old with active or convalescent COVID-19. The source material was peripheral blood. The chain employs TRBV5-1 and TRBJ2-1; 10 bases fit TRBD1. The CDR3 bases are TGCGCCAGCAGCGCCGGGACAGGGGAGAATGAGCAGTTCTTC. This translates into CASSAGTGENEQFF.